This T cell receptor (beta chain) was found in a study of cytomegalovirus exposure and HLA in healthy donors. Study observations and caveats: The study assumed roughly uniform donor sequencing depth for presence/absence analyses. The study recorded 164 TCR beta chains that were cytomegalovirus-associated.

As to this clone: Its antigen remains unidentified.

Sampled while nominally healthy, donors likely had unrecorded immune exposures. Use of 60 Vbeta and 13 Jbeta primers characterized the PCR. The repertoire was sequenced with immunoSEQ multiplex PCR; TCRdb's copy has only in-frame clones and lacks some. The sample gives some 270,000 clones, 85% to 95% of which show up once; 1.7% is in the top ten. CDR1 and CDR2 from the germline V gene are SGHAT and FQNNGV. The length of the CDR3 is 15 residues. After removal of 2 bases from V and 8 bases from J, the junction contained 7 bases not matched to a gene. The chain combines TRBV11-2 with TRBJ1-4; 8 bases agree with TRBD1. Sequenced: PBMCs. The receptor was isolated from a girl aged 2-9 years in good health and CMV-seronegative. The CDR3 spells CASSLPGGGNEKLFF. In DNA, the CDR3 is TGTGCCAGCAGCTTACCAGGGGGCGGAAACGAAAAACTGTTTTTT.